The 17 T cell receptor beta chains reported below all come from one sample, sequenced in a study of a mutant IDH1 vaccine in newly diagnosed glioma. Time point given: week 35, safety follow-up. Topical imiquimod accompanied each vaccine dose, which consisted of 300 ug of mutant IDH1 20-mer peptide. Their specific antigens are unknown. Sequenced by immunoSEQ multiplex PCR; TCRdb stores in-frame clones only, minus some. The sample contains over 45,000 clones, about 82% of which appear only once. Sequencing was performed on PBMCs, taken from a glioma patient whose treatment included an IDH1 peptide vaccine. The receptors stem from a man in his forties or fifties with glioma.

This chain joins TRBV19 and TRBJ2-2, with D possibly TRBD1 on 5 matching bases. The germline V gene has CDR1 LNHDA and CDR2 SQIVND (reference sequence). With 6 bases removed from V and 2 bases from J, the gap between germline ends came to 13 bases. The CDR3 extends over 15 amino acids. Written as DNA, the CDR3 is TGTGCCAGTAGCCCCAGGGAATTTAACACCGGGGAGCTGTTTTTT. It is translated as CASSPREFNTGELFF. The whole variable domain, filled in from reference TRBV19 and TRBJ2-2, reads DGGITQSPKYLFRKEGQNVTLSCEQNLNHDAMYWYRQDPGQGLRLIYYSQIVNDFQKGDIAEGYSVSREKKESFPLTVTSAQKNPTAFYLCASSPREFNTGELFFGEGSRLTVL.

The V and J genes are TRBV19 and TRBJ1-3; D ambiguous. Trimming removed 5 bases at V and 4 bases at J, with 6 bases between. The CDR3 runs 12 residues. Germline V gives CDR1 LNHDA, CDR2 SQIVND (reference sequence). CDR3 coding DNA: TGTGCCAGTAGTGCGGACGGAAACACCATATATTTT. Translating it yields CASSADGNTIYF.

The gene calls are TRBV28 and TRBJ1-5, with unresolved D. The CDR3 consists of 15 residues. Trimming cost V 3 bases and J 0 bases, with 9 bases left between them. Per the germline V gene, CDR1 is MDHEN and CDR2 is SYDVKM. The CDR3 reads CASSFYRDSNQPQHF. As DNA, the CDR3 is TGTGCCAGCAGTTTTTACAGAGATAGCAATCAGCCCCAGCATTTT.

The chain uses TRBV28 and TRBJ1-4, with 10 bases aligning to TRBD1. Germline V CDR1 and CDR2: MDHEN, SYDVKM. Losses at the gene ends were 6 bases for V and 8 bases for J; bases not matched to a gene: 9. The CDR3 is 15 residues long. CDR3 sequence reads: CASRAGTGAGEKLFF. CDR3 DNA: TGTGCCAGCAGGGCCGGGACAGGGGCCGGCGAAAAACTGTTTTTT.

The chain employs TRBV7-2 and TRBJ2-5; no clear D. Trimming shortened V by 1 base and J by 5 bases, and 11 bases separated the two germline ends. Germline CDR1 reads SGHTA; CDR2 reads FQGNSA. The CDR3 has 14 residues. CDR3 residues: CASSLGVRKETQYF. CDR3 sequence (DNA): TGTGCCAGCAGCTTAGGAGTTAGAAAGGAGACCCAGTACTTC.

The V and J genes are TRBV6-1 and TRBJ2-3, with D perhaps being TRBD1 or TRBD2 (7 bases each). The CDR3 loop spans 13 amino acids. CDR1 is MNHNS and CDR2 is SASEGT in the germline V gene. The CDR3 sequence is CAGGQGETDTQYF. DNA for the CDR3: TGTGCGGGAGGGCAGGGGGAGACAGATACGCAGTATTTT.

This sequence joins TRBV9 and TRBJ1-3, with D unclear. Germline loops: CDR1 SGDLS, CDR2 YYNGEE. V lost 3 bases to trimming and J lost 0 bases, with 16 bases between them. The CDR3 consists of 17 residues. The CDR3 coding sequence is TGTGCCAGCAGCGGGGCCCAGCCCCCGTCCTCTGGAAACACCATATATTTT. As protein: CASSGAQPPSSGNTIYF.

This rearrangement joins TRBV5-6 to TRBJ1-2; D is ambiguous. Trimming took off 5 bases at V and 5 bases at J, with 19 bases between the two ends. The CDR3 runs 15 residues. From germline, CDR1 is SGHDT and CDR2 YYEEEE. The CDR3 nucleotides are TGTGCCAGCAGTTCCCTTACGGGCAGATTGTATGGCTACACCTTC. Amino acids: CASSSLTGRLYGYTF. Filled out from reference TRBV5-6 and TRBJ1-2, the complete variable domain reads DAGVTQSPTHLIKTRGQQVTLRCSPKSGHDTVSWYQQALGQGPQFIFQYYEEEERQRGNFPDRFSGHQFPNYSSELNVNALLLGDSALYLCASSSLTGRLYGYTFGSGTRLTVV.

V and J are TRBV19 and TRBJ2-5; D not resolved. Gene TRBJ2-7 matches the end of the DNA better, so the J call may be wrong. Germline assignment: CDR1 LNHDA and CDR2 SQIVND (reference sequence). CDR3 length: 15 amino acids. CDR3 sequence (DNA): TGTGCCAGTAGCCCAGACACCTCTGTAGCCTACGAGCAGTACTTC. This gives the protein CASSPDTSVAYEQYF.

The rearrangement joins TRBV7-2 to TRBJ2-4; D unresolved. Trimming stripped 4 bases from V and 2 bases from J, with 12 bases between. Germline assignment: CDR1 SGHTA and CDR2 FQGNSA. The CDR3 consists of 15 residues. The chain's CDR3 is CASSSPTLSKNIQYF. In DNA, the CDR3 is TGTGCCAGCAGCTCCCCGACCCTATCCAAAAACATTCAGTACTTC.

This chain's CDR3 is CASSTGVSTEAFF. The DNA of the CDR3 is TGTGCCAGCAGCACGGGGGTTAGCACTGAAGCTTTCTTT. V and J are TRBV11-3 and TRBJ1-1; possible D gene TRBD1, 5 bases. There are 13 residues in the CDR3. V was pared by 5 bases and J by 4 bases, with 11 bases between. Per the germline V gene, CDR1 is SGHNT and CDR2 is YENEEA.

The chain uses TRBV5-1 and TRBJ1-4, with D possibly TRBD1 on 6 matching bases. This CDR3 contains 15 residues. Germline CDR1 reads SGHRS; CDR2 reads YFSETQ. Trimming pared 4 bases from V and 5 bases from J, leaving 15 bases between. For the CDR3, the DNA is TGCGCCAGCAGCGACCCGACAGGAGGAAATGAAAAACTGTTTTTT. Translated: CASSDPTGGNEKLFF.

This clone was seen repeatedly, ten times or more. V and J are TRBV18 and TRBJ1-1, with 7 bases lining up with TRBD1. CDR1 KGHSH and CDR2 LQKENI come from the germline V gene. The ends lost 0 bases at V and 5 bases at J; junction bases unmatched: 9. The CDR3 loop spans 16 amino acids. The CDR3 sequence: CASSPPNRGAWTEAFF. The CDR3 coding sequence is TGTGCCAGCTCACCACCTAACAGGGGCGCTTGGACTGAAGCTTTCTTT.

The chain carries TRBV18 and TRBJ1-5; no definite D call. The germline gives CDR1 KGHSH, CDR2 LQKENI. This CDR3 is 14 amino acids long. V was shortened by 3 bases and J by 7 bases, with 13 bases between the two germline ends. The CDR3 bases are TGTGCCAGCTCACCCTCAGGAGAAGGCCAGCCCCAGCATTTT. It specifies CASSPSGEGQPQHF.

The chain carries TRBV11-3 and TRBJ2-3; weak D call: TRBD2 (6 bases). CDR1 and CDR2 from the germline V gene are SGHNT and YENEEA. This CDR3 spans 17 amino acids. The germline V and J ends were trimmed by 3 bases and 0 bases, with 16 bases remaining between them. As DNA, the CDR3 is TGTGCCAGCAGCTTTCTCCTCGGGAGAACTAGCACAGATACGCAGTATTTT. Its protein is CASSFLLGRTSTDTQYF.

The chain links TRBV5-8 to TRBJ2-7, with D possibly matching TRBD2 (6 bases). Trimming removed 4 bases at V and 2 bases at J, with 13 bases between. The CDR3 spans 14 residues. The germline CDR1 and CDR2 sequences are SGHTS and YDEGEE. The DNA of the CDR3 is TGTGCCAGCAGCATCAGGGAGGACCCCTACGAGCAGTACTTC. Protein: CASSIREDPYEQYF.

The V and J genes are TRBV6-5 and TRBJ2-7; 10 bases line up with TRBD1. The CDR3 loop spans 15 amino acids. Germline V lookup: CDR1 MNHEY, CDR2 SVGAGI. With 4 bases clipped from V and 2 bases from J, the junction kept 5 bases outside the gene matches. CDR3 protein: CASSLGTGVPYEQYF. The CDR3 DNA reads as TGTGCCAGCAGTTTAGGGACAGGGGTACCCTACGAGCAGTACTTC.